Listed below are T cell receptor beta chains from one sample, sequenced in a study of cytomegalovirus exposure and HLA in healthy donors. Sequencing used immunoSEQ multiplex PCR; TCRdb keeps in-frame clones, though not all of them. The sample includes about 150,000 clones, about 74% of them seen just once. The sample was PBMCs. All receptors come from a man aged 35-49 years in good health and CMV-seropositive. Each CDR3 is given with its conserved first and last residue. D genes are given only for firm matches. Expanded clones get a size class; other rows say once, few or many, or leave the size out.

V gene	clone size	D gene	J gene	CDR3 length	CDR3 protein	CDR3 DNA
TRBV28	NA	NA	TRBJ2-5	10	CASSFPHQYF	TGTGCCAGCAGTTTCCCCCACCAGTACTTC
TRBV7-6	NA	TRBD1	TRBJ1-1	15	CASSSSGTEPTEAFF	TGTGCCAGCAGCTCCTCCGGGACAGAGCCCACTGAAGCTTTCTTT
TRBV28	NA	TRBD2	TRBJ2-7	13	CASHSGEAYEQYF	TGTGCCAGCCATAGCGGGGAGGCTTACGAGCAGTACTTC
TRBV2	NA	TRBD2	TRBJ2-5	15	CASTEGLAGWQAQYF	TGTGCCAGCACCGAAGGGCTAGCGGGCTGGCAGGCCCAGTACTTC
TRBV11-3	NA	NA	TRBJ2-5	14	CASSLGGIWETQYF	TGTGCCAGCAGCTTAGGGGGCATTTGGGAGACCCAGTACTTC
TRBV9	NA	TRBD1	TRBJ2-5	14	CASSVTGGGETQYF	TGTGCCAGCAGCGTAACAGGGGGAGGTGAGACCCAGTACTTC
TRBV4-3	NA	TRBD2	TRBJ2-3	17	CASSQELKRELVDTQYF	TGCGCCAGCAGCCAAGAATTGAAGCGGGAGTTGGTAGATACGCAGTATTTT
TRBV19	once	NA	TRBJ1-1	13	CASIKHPNTEAFF	TGTGCCAGTATAAAACACCCGAACACTGAAGCTTTCTTT
TRBV18	NA	TRBD1	TRBJ1-1	15	CASSPPGTGSTEAFF	TGTGCCAGCTCACCCCCCGGGACAGGGTCGACTGAAGCTTTCTTT
TRBV25-1	NA	TRBD1	TRBJ1-5	14	CASSDRDSTQPQHF	TGTGCCAGCAGTGACCGGGACAGTACTCAGCCCCAGCATTTT
TRBV28	NA	NA	TRBJ2-3	15	CASTARALRGDTQYF	TGTGCCAGCACGGCCAGGGCACTCAGGGGAGATACGCAGTATTTT
TRBV7-3	NA	TRBD2	TRBJ2-5	16	CASSPGLAGGGETQYF	TGTGCCAGCAGCCCCGGACTAGCGGGAGGGGGGGAGACCCAGTACTTC
TRBV9	few	NA	TRBJ2-7	15	CASSPNYRSSYEQYF	TGTGCCAGCAGCCCTAATTACAGGTCCTCCTACGAGCAGTACTTC
TRBV13	NA	NA	TRBJ1-2	13	CASSRKGVGGYTF	TGTGCCAGCAGCCGGAAGGGGGTGGGTGGCTACACCTTC
TRBV5-1	NA	TRBD1	TRBJ2-7	15	CASSLRWDRAYEQYF	TGCGCCAGCAGCTTGCGCTGGGACAGAGCCTACGAGCAGTACTTC
TRBV10-3	NA	NA	TRBJ1-2	12	CAISAERRGYTF	TGTGCCATCAGTGCCGAGAGGCGGGGCTACACCTTC
TRBV11-2	NA	TRBD1	TRBJ2-7	14	CASSKTGLESEQYF	TGTGCCAGCAGCAAGACAGGGTTGGAATCCGAGCAGTACTTC
TRBV9	once	TRBD2	TRBJ2-2	16	CASSERLAENTGELFF	TGTGCCAGCAGCGAGCGACTAGCCGAGAACACCGGGGAGCTGTTTTTT
TRBV5-6	few	NA	TRBJ1-1	15	CASSGEGFGDTEAFF	TGTGCCAGCAGCGGGGAAGGGTTCGGGGACACTGAAGCTTTCTTT
TRBV7-9	NA	NA	TRBJ1-1	11	CASSLTREAFF	TGTGCCAGCAGCTTAACTAGAGAAGCTTTCTTT
TRBV7-2	NA	NA	TRBJ2-1	14	CASSLTINYNEQFF	TGTGCCAGCAGCTTAACTATCAACTACAATGAGCAGTTCTTC
TRBV19	NA	TRBD1	TRBJ1-2	16	CASSITGTGALYGYTF	TGTGCCAGTAGTATAACCGGGACAGGGGCCCTATATGGCTACACCTTC
TRBV4-2	NA	TRBD2	TRBJ2-3	19	CASSRQTLALAGSTDTQYF	TGTGCCAGCAGCCGCCAGACCTTGGCCCTAGCGGGAAGCACAGATACGCAGTATTTT
TRBV13	NA	TRBD2	TRBJ2-7	17	CASSPTSGRWGTYEQYF	TGTGCCAGCAGCCCGACTAGCGGGAGGTGGGGCACCTACGAGCAGTACTTC
TRBV7-9	NA	NA	TRBJ2-5	15	CASSLALTAQETQYF	TGTGCCAGCAGCTTAGCCTTGACAGCTCAAGAGACCCAGTACTTC
TRBV5-4	few	NA	TRBJ1-5	14	CASSIGGGNQPQHF	TGTGCCAGCAGCATTGGAGGAGGGAACCAGCCCCAGCATTTT
TRBV2	few	NA	TRBJ2-3	15	CASTTGVISTDTQYF	TGTGCCAGCACTACCGGGGTAATCAGCACAGATACGCAGTATTTT